This record looks at one T cell receptor beta chain sequence and its context. The antigen is undetermined. The record originates from a study of shared clonotypes between healthy human individuals. The wider study: A donor's plate count was three for CD4 naive and three for CD4 memory; CD8 naive had two and CD8 memory one.

Running of the assay took place at deep level. Data came from immunoSEQ multiplex PCR; TCRdb stores just in-frame clones and leaves some out. The data hold approximately 620,000 clones, with roughly 97% observed a single time. Study-wide results and limits: Estimated richness values were generally larger in naive subsets than in memory subsets. Donor clonotype sharing was expected to depend on sequencing depth.

This CDR3 is built from 14 residues. Germline loops: CDR1 SGHTA, CDR2 FQGNSA. The V end was cut by 10 bases, the J end by 0 bases, with 14 bases between. Sequenced: naive CD4+ T cells sorted from blood. As to subset: CD45RA+ positively selected. The source of this sequence is a woman aged 25 to 39 in good health. The chain carries TRBV7-2 and TRBJ2-3; no reliable D call. CDR3 amino acids: CATQKWASTDTQYF. For the CDR3, the DNA is TGTGCCACCCAGAAATGGGCTAGCACAGATACGCAGTATTTT. Full variable domain (missing parts from reference TRBV7-2 and TRBJ2-3): GAGVSQSPSNKVTEKGKDVELRCDPISGHTALYWYRQSLGQGLEFLIYFQGNSAPDKSGLPSDRFSAERTGGSVSTLTIQRTQQEDSAVYLCATQKWASTDTQYFGPGTRLTVL.